This T cell receptor (beta chain) stems from a study of neurological immune-mediated disorders. The time point was: technical triplicate 2. TCRdb reanalysed the 5' RACE reads using MiXCR and keeps one entry per CDR3 protein. Of roughly 57,000 distinct CDR3 sequences listed, 20% to 30% were seen once; the top ten hold 3.5% to 5.5%. CDR1 and CDR2 from the germline V gene are SGHRS and YFSETQ. CDR3 length: 19 residues. J gave up 0 bases and V 4 bases, and 13 bases lay outside the gene matches. General study points: The most TCR clonal expansion was seen in HTLV-1-associated myelopathy, and the least was seen in multiple sclerosis, which fell below healthy controls.

In its sample, this clonotype was seen many times. Its antigen is unidentified. The TCR sequence derives from a man aged 55 to 70 with HTLV-1-associated myelopathy (HAM/TSP). The sequenced material came from PBMCs. The chain couples TRBV5-1 to TRBJ2-6; 7 bases align to TRBD1. The CDR3 here is CASSEYELGQLSGANVLTF. For the CDR3, the DNA is TGCGCCAGCAGCGAGTACGAATTGGGACAGCTCTCTGGGGCCAACGTCCTGACTTTC.